What follows are 22 T cell receptor beta chains derived from one specimen sequenced in a study of blood T cell repertoires in COVID-19. Libraries were prepared by immunoSEQ multiplex PCR; TCRdb keeps only in-frame clonotypes and omits some of them. The sample holds 55,000 to 70,000 clones; around 86% are singletons and the top ten take 3.5% to 4%. Source material: peripheral blood. Receptors originate from a woman of 80 years or more with acute or convalescent COVID-19.

The chain is built from TRBV9 and TRBJ2-2, with D perhaps matching TRBD2 (5 bases). CDR3 size: 15 residues. V was cut by 0 bases and J by 5 bases, with 11 bases left in between. CDR1 and CDR2 (germline): SGDLS, YYNGEE. Here the CDR3 DNA reads TGTGCCAGCAGCGTAGTCCCCCTAGCTACCGGGGAGCTGTTTTTT. Amino acid sequence: CASSVVPLATGELFF.

The rearrangement joins TRBV7-8 to TRBJ1-1; the D is unclear. The CDR3 spans 14 residues. In germline, CDR1 is SGHVS, CDR2 FQNEAQ. V was trimmed by 3 bases and J by 0 bases, leaving 8 bases between them. The CDR3 loop is CASSFLSVNTEAFF. DNA of the CDR3: TGTGCCAGCAGCTTCCTCTCAGTGAACACTGAAGCTTTCTTT.

V gene TRBV28 combines with J gene TRBJ2-5; 7 positions match TRBD1. J gave up 1 base and V 2 bases, and 1 base lay outside the gene matches. The CDR3 contains 14 residues. Germline-derived CDR1 and CDR2 are MDHEN and SYDVKM. CDR3 DNA sequence: TGTGCCAGCAGTTTAGGACAGGTCCAAGAGACCCAGTACTTC. It is translated as CASSLGQVQETQYF.

The chain joins TRBV6-5 to TRBJ2-2, with 11 nucleotides matching TRBD2. The CDR3 has 15 residues. Germline CDR1 MNHEY, CDR2 SVGAGI. V was pared by 6 bases and J by 2 bases, with 2 bases of the junction left unmatched. The CDR3 here is CASRGTSGNTGELFF. In DNA form, the CDR3 reads TGTGCCAGCAGAGGGACTAGCGGAAACACCGGGGAGCTGTTTTTT.

The chain links TRBV7-3 to TRBJ2-2; TRBD2 agrees at 8 bases. V shed 5 bases and J 6 bases; nucleotides not matched to a gene: 8. The CDR3 is made up of 15 amino acids. The germline gives CDR1 SGHTA, CDR2 FQGTGA. The DNA for the CDR3 is TGTGCCAGCAGCCCCCTGGGCGGGGGGTCCGGGGAGCTGTTTTTT. As protein: CASSPLGGGSGELFF.

The chain carries TRBV27 and TRBJ2-7, with D perhaps matching TRBD1 (6 bases). CDR3 size: 15 residues. The germline V gene encodes CDR1 MNHEY and CDR2 SMNVEV (reference sequence). V gave up 6 bases and J gave up 4 bases, with 19 bases separating them. CDR3 loop: CASRTYTGRWYEQYF. The CDR3 DNA reads TGTGCCAGCAGGACCTATACAGGGCGTTGGTACGAGCAGTACTTC.

V usage is TRBV2 and J usage is TRBJ2-7; no reliable D call. Germline CDR1 SNHLY, CDR2 FYNNEI. Trimming removed 7 bases from V and 2 bases from J, with 9 bases in between. CDR3 length: 12 amino acids. CDR3 nucleotide sequence: TGTGCCAGCACCGTAACAGCCTACGAGCAGTACTTC. It yields the protein CASTVTAYEQYF.

The genes are TRBV29-1 and TRBJ2-3, with 7 nucleotides matching TRBD1. Losses at the gene ends were 0 bases for V and 1 base for J; bases not matched to a gene: 19. The length of the CDR3 is 20 residues. The germline CDR1 and CDR2 sequences are SQVTM and ANQGSEA. CDR3 sequence (DNA): TGCAGCGTTGAAGATCCCGTCCTAATCCCGGGACAGAGGGGCACAGATACGCAGTATTTT. It yields the protein CSVEDPVLIPGQRGTDTQYF.

The chain has TRBV5-4 and TRBJ2-7; no clear D. Germline CDR1 and CDR2: SGHNT and YYREEE (reference sequence). The CDR3 is 13 residues long. The V end was cut by 5 bases, the J end by 6 bases, with 15 bases between. The CDR3 loop is CASRVDSTVEQYF. The CDR3 DNA reads TGTGCCAGCAGGGTCGACTCCACGGTCGAGCAGTACTTC.

The chain employs TRBV11-2 and TRBJ2-5, with 10 bases aligning to TRBD2. V lost 4 bases, J lost 6 bases, and 11 bases stayed unmatched. CDR1 and CDR2 from the germline V gene are SGHAT and FQNNGV. This CDR3 has 16 residues. CDR3 nucleotides: TGTGCCAGCAGCTCCCCTCGGGCTAGCGGGAGACAGACCCAGTACTTC. Protein: CASSSPRASGRQTQYF.

This clone showed up just a few times. The chain combines TRBV9 with TRBJ2-7; 8 nucleotides agree with TRBD1. V shed 5 bases, J shed 2 bases, and the junction held 6 bases outside the gene matches. The germline V gene encodes CDR1 SGDLS and CDR2 YYNGEE. The CDR3 spans 14 residues. The CDR3: CASSDSGGPYEQYF. CDR3 in DNA: TGTGCCAGCAGTGATTCAGGGGGCCCCTACGAGCAGTACTTC.

This chain connects TRBV6-5 to TRBJ1-5; perhaps TRBD1 as D (5 bases). This CDR3 spans 14 amino acids. Looked up from germline, CDR1 is MNHEY and CDR2 is SVGAGI. Between the trimmed V and J ends, which lost 2 bases and 0 bases, there was a span of 5 bases. CDR3 nucleotides: TGTGCCAGCAGTTACGACAGTAGCAATCAGCCCCAGCATTTT. Translated, it gives CASSYDSSNQPQHF.

J is TRBJ2-2 and V is TRBV5-8, with TRBD2 matching over 8 bases. The J segment lost 0 bases and the V segment lost 6 bases, leaving 4 bases of the junction unmatched. Looked up from germline, CDR1 is SGHTS and CDR2 is YDEGEE. CDR3 length: 15 amino acids. This chain's CDR3 is CASTGTSANTGELFF. Here the CDR3 DNA reads TGTGCCAGCACCGGGACTAGTGCGAACACCGGGGAGCTGTTTTTT.

The gene calls are TRBV28 and TRBJ1-5, with 7 bases aligning to TRBD1. From germline, CDR1 is MDHEN and CDR2 SYDVKM. The CDR3 spans 14 residues. V was clipped by 8 bases and J by 4 bases; unmatched bases: 8. The DNA of the CDR3 is TGTGCCAGCCGGATGACAGGGATGAATCAGCCCCAGCATTTT. Amino acid sequence: CASRMTGMNQPQHF.

In DNA form, the CDR3 reads TGTGCCAGCAGCCGGACGGACAGGGAGCAGTACTTC. Translating gives CASSRTDREQYF. The J gene is TRBJ2-7, the V gene TRBV3-1 (or the pseudogene TRBV3-2); 7 bases line up with TRBD1. Unmatched junction bases numbered 4, after V lost 4 bases and J lost 7 bases. The CDR3 sequence is 12 residues long. From germline, CDR1 is LGHDT and CDR2 YNNKEL (reference sequence).

The V and J genes are TRBV19 and TRBJ2-3; D not resolved. Germline V gives CDR1 LNHDA, CDR2 SQIVND (reference sequence). Trimming took off 3 bases at V and 1 base at J, with 14 bases between the two ends. The CDR3 spans 16 residues. The CDR3 DNA reads TGTGCCAGTAGTATCCTCGTCGGGTTGGGCACAGATACGCAGTATTTT. Protein sequence: CASSILVGLGTDTQYF.

The gene calls are TRBV3-1 (or the pseudogene TRBV3-2) and TRBJ2-7, with TRBD1 matching over 7 bases. The CDR3 is made up of 14 amino acids. Per the germline V gene, CDR1 is LGHDT and CDR2 is YNNKEL (reference sequence). The junction had 5 bases not matched to a gene; V was cut back by 4 bases and J by 2 bases. The CDR3: CASSRRQGAYEQYF. The CDR3 region has the DNA TGTGCCAGCAGCCGGAGGCAGGGGGCCTACGAGCAGTACTTC.

The gene calls are TRBV5-1 and TRBJ2-5; 9 bases are a match to TRBD1. This CDR3 is built from 16 residues. CDR1 SGHRS and CDR2 YFSETQ come from the germline V gene. With V trimmed by 0 bases and J by 2 bases, 5 bases remained unmatched. CDR3 nucleotides: TGCGCCAGCAGCTTGGGTCTCGGACAGGGGCAAGAGACCCAGTACTTC. It codes for CASSLGLGQGQETQYF.

This chain uses TRBV28 with TRBJ1-3; unclear D gene. The CDR3 has 14 residues. Trimming took off 6 bases at V and 2 bases at J, with 11 bases between the two ends. Germline CDR1 and CDR2: MDHEN and SYDVKM. The CDR3 bases are TGTGCCAGCAGCCCGGGAGGGACTGGAAACACCATATATTTT. Its translation is CASSPGGTGNTIYF.

CDR3 nucleotides: TGTGCCAGTAGTATAGGGACAGCCTACACCGGGGAGCTGTTTTTT. Translated: CASSIGTAYTGELFF. The chain has TRBV19 and TRBJ2-2; weak D call: TRBD1 (6 bases). Germline V gene lookup returns CDR1 LNHDA and CDR2 SQIVND (reference sequence). V dropped 1 base and J dropped 3 bases, with 9 bases sitting between them. The CDR3 is 15 residues long. The full variable domain, completed using reference TRBV19 and TRBJ2-2, is DGGITQSPKYLFRKEGQNVTLSCEQNLNHDAMYWYRQDPGQGLRLIYYSQIVNDFQKGDIAEGYSVSREKKESFPLTVTSAQKNPTAFYLCASSIGTAYTGELFFGEGSRLTVL.

The chain couples TRBV20-1 to TRBJ2-1; D could derive from TRBD1 or TRBD2 (5 bases each). The germline V gene has CDR1 DFQATT and CDR2 SNEGSKA (reference sequence). This CDR3 has 16 amino acids. Trimming stripped 3 bases from V and 6 bases from J, with 21 bases between. CDR3 protein: CSASGGARSLANEQFF. The CDR3 nucleotides are TGCAGTGCTAGTGGGGGAGCGCGGTCCCTTGCCAATGAGCAGTTCTTC.

V gene TRBV11-1 combines with J gene TRBJ2-7; 8 nucleotides agree with TRBD1. The V segment lost 5 bases and the J segment 4 bases; nucleotides outside the gene matches: 10. Germline V lookup: CDR1 SGHAT, CDR2 FQDESV (reference sequence). This CDR3 comprises 15 residues. The CDR3 sequence: CASSRGQGALYEQYF. The CDR3 DNA reads as TGTGCCAGCAGCCGAGGGCAGGGGGCTTTGTACGAGCAGTACTTC.